This T cell receptor beta chain derives from a study of blood T cell repertoires in COVID-19. Study as a whole: COVID-19 samples, acute and convalescent, were from the United States, Italy and Spain. Sources were T cells, B-cell-depleted T cells, or PBMCs; the material itself was cDNA or gDNA.

V lost 4 bases, J lost 6 bases, and 15 bases stayed unmatched. CDR3 length equals 16 residues. In germline, CDR1 is LGHDT, CDR2 YNNKEL (reference sequence). The data were produced by immunoSEQ multiplex PCR, yet TCRdb's version contains in-frame clones alone and is incomplete. The sample carries nearly 15,000 clones, roughly 70% recorded once. The chain recombines TRBV3-1 (or the pseudogene TRBV3-2) with TRBJ2-7; 7 bases agree with TRBD2. The source material was peripheral blood. This TCR derives from a man in his sixties with acute or convalescent COVID-19. CDR3 coding DNA: TGTGCCAGCAGCCCCTATGGGGGAGGGGAAAGGGTCGAGCAGTACTTC. Amino acid sequence: CASSPYGGGERVEQYF.